Below are 4 T cell receptor beta chains sequenced from a single sample in a study of shared clonotypes between healthy human individuals. Only in-frame clones appear in the TCRdb table, and some are missing; sequencing was by immunoSEQ multiplex PCR. The sample includes some 2 million clones, roughly 94% seen only once; the top ten take roughly 0.13%. Sample: naive CD4+ T cells sorted from blood. The subset is: CD45RA+ positively selected. The receptors stem from a man aged 18 to 35 in good health.

On this clone itself: Other nucleotide sequences in the sample specify the same CDR3. The V gene is TRBV10-2, the J gene TRBJ2-7, with TRBD1 matching 11 bases. V was pared by 6 bases and J by 0 bases, with 1 base of the junction left unmatched. CDR1 is WSHSY, CDR2 SAAADI, per germline. CDR3 length: 14 amino acids. In nucleotides, the CDR3 is TGCGCCAGCAGGGGACAGGGGGGCTCCTACGAGCAGTACTTC. Its protein is CASRGQGGSYEQYF.

The V call is TRBV5-6, the J call TRBJ1-2; D gene unclear. CDR1 and CDR2 from the germline V gene are SGHDT and YYEEEE. V was trimmed by 4 bases and J by 2 bases, leaving 12 bases between them. The CDR3 loop spans 14 amino acids. For the CDR3, the DNA is TGTGCCAGCAGCCCCGGTGAGGCCAACTATGGCTACACCTTC. This encodes CASSPGEANYGYTF. The whole variable domain, filled in from reference TRBV5-6 and TRBJ1-2, reads DAGVTQSPTHLIKTRGQQVTLRCSPKSGHDTVSWYQQALGQGPQFIFQYYEEEERQRGNFPDRFSGHQFPNYSSELNVNALLLGDSALYLCASSPGEANYGYTFGSGTRLTVV.

This chain joins TRBV28 and TRBJ2-7; D possibly matches TRBD1 or TRBD2 (5 bases each). Deletions cut 7 bases from V and 6 bases from J, with 10 bases between. Germline-derived CDR1 and CDR2 are MDHEN and SYDVKM. This CDR3 comprises 11 residues. The chain's CDR3 is CASTGRGEQYF. CDR3 DNA sequence: TGTGCCAGCACGGGGCGAGGCGAGCAGTACTTC.

V and J are TRBV18 and TRBJ2-2; D gene uncertain. CDR3 length: 16 residues. V dropped 3 bases and J dropped 1 base, with 12 bases sitting between them. Germline CDR1 is KGHSH and CDR2 is LQKENI. The CDR3 region is CASSPFSLQNTGELFF. Here the CDR3 DNA reads TGTGCCAGCTCACCTTTCAGTCTTCAGAACACCGGGGAGCTGTTTTTT.